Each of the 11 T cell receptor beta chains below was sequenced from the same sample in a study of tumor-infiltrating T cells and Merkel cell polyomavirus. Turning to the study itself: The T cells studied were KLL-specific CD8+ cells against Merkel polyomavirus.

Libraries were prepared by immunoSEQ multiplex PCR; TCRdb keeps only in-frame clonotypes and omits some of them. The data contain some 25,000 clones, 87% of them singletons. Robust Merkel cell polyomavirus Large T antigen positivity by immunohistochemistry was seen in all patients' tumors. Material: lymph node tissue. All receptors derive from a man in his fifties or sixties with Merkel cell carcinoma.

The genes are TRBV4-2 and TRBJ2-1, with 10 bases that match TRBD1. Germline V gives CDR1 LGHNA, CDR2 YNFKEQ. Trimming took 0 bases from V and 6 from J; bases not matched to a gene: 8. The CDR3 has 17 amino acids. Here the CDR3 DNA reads TGTGCCAGCAGCCAAGAATGGAGGGGACAGGGGTTCAATGAGCAGTTCTTC. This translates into CASSQEWRGQGFNEQFF.

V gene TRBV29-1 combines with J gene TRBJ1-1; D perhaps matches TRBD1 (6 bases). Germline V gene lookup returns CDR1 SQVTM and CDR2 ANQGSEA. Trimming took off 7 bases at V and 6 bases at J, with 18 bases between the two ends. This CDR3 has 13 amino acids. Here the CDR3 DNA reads TGCAGCGGGCGAGGACAGTTTAAAGCTGAAGCTTTCTTT. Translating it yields CSGRGQFKAEAFF.

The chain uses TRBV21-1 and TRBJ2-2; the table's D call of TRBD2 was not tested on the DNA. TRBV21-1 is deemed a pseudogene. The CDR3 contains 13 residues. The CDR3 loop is CASSKPGSEELFF. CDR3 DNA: TGTGCCAGCAGCAAACCCGGGTCGGAGGAGCTGTTTTTT.

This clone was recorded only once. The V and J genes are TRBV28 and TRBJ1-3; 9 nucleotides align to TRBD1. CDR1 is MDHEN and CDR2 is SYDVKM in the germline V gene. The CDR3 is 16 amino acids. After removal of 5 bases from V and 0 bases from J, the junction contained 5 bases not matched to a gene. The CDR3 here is CASSPGQGISGNTIYF. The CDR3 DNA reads TGTGCCAGCAGTCCCGGACAGGGGATCTCTGGAAACACCATATATTTT. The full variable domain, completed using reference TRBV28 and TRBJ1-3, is DVKVTQSSRYLVKRTGEKVFLECVQDMDHENMFWYRQDPGLGLRLIYFSYDVKMKEKGDIPEGYSVSREKKERFSLILESASTNQTSMYLCASSPGQGISGNTIYFGEGSWLTVV.

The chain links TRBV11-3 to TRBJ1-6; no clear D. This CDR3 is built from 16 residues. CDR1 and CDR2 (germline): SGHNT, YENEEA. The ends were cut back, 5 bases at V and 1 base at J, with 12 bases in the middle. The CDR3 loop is CASSPEVWSYNSPLHF. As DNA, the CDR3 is TGTGCCAGCAGCCCCGAGGTTTGGTCCTATAATTCACCCCTCCACTTT.

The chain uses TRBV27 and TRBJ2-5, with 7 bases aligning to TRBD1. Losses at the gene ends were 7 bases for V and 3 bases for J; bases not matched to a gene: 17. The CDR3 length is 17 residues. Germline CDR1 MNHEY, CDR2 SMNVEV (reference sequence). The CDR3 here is CASTSYRGLGVEETQYF. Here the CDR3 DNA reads TGTGCCAGCACCTCGTATAGGGGGCTCGGAGTTGAAGAGACCCAGTACTTC.

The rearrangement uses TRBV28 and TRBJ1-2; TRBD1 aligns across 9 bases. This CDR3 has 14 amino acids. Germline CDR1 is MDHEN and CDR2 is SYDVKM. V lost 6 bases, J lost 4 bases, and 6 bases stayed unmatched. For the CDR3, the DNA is TGTGCCAGCAGGCCGGGACAGGGTAGCTATGGCTACACCTTC. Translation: CASRPGQGSYGYTF.

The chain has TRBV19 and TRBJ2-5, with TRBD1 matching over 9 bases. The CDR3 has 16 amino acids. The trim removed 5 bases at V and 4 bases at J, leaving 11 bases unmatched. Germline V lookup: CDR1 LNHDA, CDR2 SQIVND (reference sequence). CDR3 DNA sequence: TGTGCCAGTAGTTTAAGGACTACAGGGGGCAGAGAGACCCAGTACTTC. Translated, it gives CASSLRTTGGRETQYF.

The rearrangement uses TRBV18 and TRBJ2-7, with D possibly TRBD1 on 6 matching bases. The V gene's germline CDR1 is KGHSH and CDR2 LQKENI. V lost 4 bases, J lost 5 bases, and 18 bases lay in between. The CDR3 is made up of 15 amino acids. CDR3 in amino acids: CASSHWDTNLDEQYF. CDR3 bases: TGTGCCAGCTCACACTGGGACACCAATCTCGACGAGCAGTACTTC.

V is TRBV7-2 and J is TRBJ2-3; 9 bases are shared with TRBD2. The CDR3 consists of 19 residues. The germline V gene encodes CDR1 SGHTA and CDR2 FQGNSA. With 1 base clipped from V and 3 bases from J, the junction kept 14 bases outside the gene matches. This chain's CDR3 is CASSLGVAGVTFGTDTQYF. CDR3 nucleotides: TGTGCCAGCAGCTTAGGTGTAGCGGGGGTAACCTTTGGGACAGATACGCAGTATTTT.

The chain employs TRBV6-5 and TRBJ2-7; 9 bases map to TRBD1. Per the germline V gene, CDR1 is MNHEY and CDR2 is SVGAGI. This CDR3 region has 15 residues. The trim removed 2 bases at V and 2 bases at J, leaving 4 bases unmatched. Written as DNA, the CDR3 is TGTGCCAGCAGTTACGGGACAGGGCCCACCTACGAGCAGTACTTC. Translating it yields CASSYGTGPTYEQYF.